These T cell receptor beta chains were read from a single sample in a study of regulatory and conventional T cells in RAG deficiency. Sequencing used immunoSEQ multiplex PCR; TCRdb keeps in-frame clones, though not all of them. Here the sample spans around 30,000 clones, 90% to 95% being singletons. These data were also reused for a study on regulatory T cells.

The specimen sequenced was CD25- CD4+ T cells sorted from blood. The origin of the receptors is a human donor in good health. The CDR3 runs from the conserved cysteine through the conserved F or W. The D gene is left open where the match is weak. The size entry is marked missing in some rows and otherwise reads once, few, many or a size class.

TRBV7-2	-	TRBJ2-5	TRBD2	TGTGCCAGCAGCTTAGCGACCGGGGGGGCTGAGACCCAGTACTTC	CASSLATGGAETQYF
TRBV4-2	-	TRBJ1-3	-	TGTGCCAGCAGCCAACCGGACACCTCTGGAAACACCATATATTTT	CASSQPDTSGNTIYF
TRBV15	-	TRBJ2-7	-	TGTGCCACCAGCAGAGATATAGGACATTTCTCCTACGAGCAGTACTTC	CATSRDIGHFSYEQYF
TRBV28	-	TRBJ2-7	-	TGTGCCAGCACCCCTTGGAGCGTCAGCTCCTACGAGCAGTACTTC	CASTPWSVSSYEQYF
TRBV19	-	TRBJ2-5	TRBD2	TGTGCCAGTAGTTCTACCGGGGGGTTCACCCAGTACTTC	CASSSTGGFTQYF
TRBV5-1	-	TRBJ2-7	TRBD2	TGCGCCAGCAGCTTGGGGCCTAGCGGGGGGCAGGAAGAGCAGTACTTC	CASSLGPSGGQEEQYF
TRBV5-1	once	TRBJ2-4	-	TGCGCCAGCAGCTTGGGGTCAGCAGGGTTAGCCAAAAACATTCAGTACTTC	CASSLGSAGLAKNIQYF
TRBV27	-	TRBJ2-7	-	TGCGCCAGCAGTTTATCGGGGAGTTACGAGCAGTACTTC	CASSLSGSYEQYF
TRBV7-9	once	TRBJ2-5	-	TGTGCCAGCAGCTTGGCAGGGATTCAAGAGACCCAGTACTTC	CASSLAGIQETQYF
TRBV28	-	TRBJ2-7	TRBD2	TGTGCCAGCAGAACCACTAGCGACTCCTACGAGCAGTACTTC	CASRTTSDSYEQYF
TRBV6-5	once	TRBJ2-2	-	TGTGCCAGCAGTTACTCCCCAGGGAACACCGGGGAGCTGTTTTTT	CASSYSPGNTGELFF
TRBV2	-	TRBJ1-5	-	TGTGCCAGCCTAAGGGGGATTGGCAATCAGCCCCAGCATTTT	CASLRGIGNQPQHF
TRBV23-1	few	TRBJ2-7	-	TGCGCCAGCAGTCCGCAGGGGCTATCCTGTGGGAACTACGAGCAGTACTTC	CASSPQGLSCGNYEQYF
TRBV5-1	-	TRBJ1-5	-	TGCGCCAGCAGCTTGAATGCGGGAGGCGGCAATCAGCCCCAGCATTTT	CASSLNAGGGNQPQHF
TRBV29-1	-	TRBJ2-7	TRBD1	TGCAGCGTTGGTAGGGACAGGGGAGGCTTCGCCCCCTACGAGCAGTACTTC	CSVGRDRGGFAPYEQYF
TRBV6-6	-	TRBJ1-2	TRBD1	TGTGCCAGCAGTTACTCGATCCTGCAGGGGGCGAAGGGCTACACCTTC	CASSYSILQGAKGYTF
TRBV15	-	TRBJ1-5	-	TGTGCCACCAGCAGACACAGAGAGAGCAATCAGCCCCAGCATTTT	CATSRHRESNQPQHF